This T cell receptor (beta chain) comes out of a study of cytomegalovirus exposure and HLA in healthy donors. Overall study context: Approximately 80 million unique TCRs from HLA-typed donors were held in an early data release. Of all 400 or so donors who were genotyped, around 79% belonged to the Caucasian-associated ancestry cluster. Whole-study results and caveats: A previous analysis found most TCR beta V segments productive roughly 87% or roughly 30% of the time. V- and J-gene trimming in TCR beta was tied to a missense DCLRE1C variant by an analysis performed later.

Details on this clone: Antigen unknown.

In the PCR, 60 Vbeta and 13 Jbeta primers were used. The assay was immunoSEQ multiplex PCR, and TCRdb's table has in-frame clones only and misses some. The sample holds 76,000 or so clones, about 78% seen once. Deletions cut 3 bases from V and 0 bases from J, with 6 bases between. Germline CDR1 reads SQVTM; CDR2 reads ANQGSEA. CDR3 size: 12 residues. Sequencing was performed on PBMCs. The sequence was collected from a woman aged 40 to 55 in good health and CMV-seropositive. V is TRBV29-1 and J is TRBJ2-7; D unclear. The CDR3 DNA sequence: TGCAGCGTTGAGGTTAGCTCCTACGAGCAGTACTTC. It is translated as CSVEVSSYEQYF.